The clone carrying this TCR beta chain was recorded once. The antigen remains undetermined. PBMCs were stained for CD3, CD4 and CD8, and CD4+ and CD8+ T cells were sorted. The data were obtained in a study of CD8+ T cells in alopecia areata. Sequencing relied on a cDNA template that was reverse transcribed from extracted RNA. TCRdb keeps only in-frame clones here, not all; method: immunoSEQ multiplex PCR. In the table there are roughly 150,000 clones, about 54% of which are singletons. Study conclusions and caveats: In lesional scalp, particularly from alopecia totalis/universalis, clonality was higher than in normal scalp.

The sequence derives from a human donor in good health. Sequenced: CD4+ T cells sorted from blood.

CDR3 in DNA: TGTGCCAGCAGTTTCACAGGATCCTATAGCAATCAGCCCCAGCATTTT. Protein: CASSFTGSYSNQPQHF. The genes are TRBV28 and TRBJ1-5; D might be TRBD1 (5 bases). Looked up from germline, CDR1 is MDHEN and CDR2 is SYDVKM. The CDR3 has 16 residues. The V and J ends lost 3 bases and 0 bases respectively, with 12 bases between them.